This T cell receptor (beta chain) is drawn from a study of T cells in Graves' hyperthyroidism and ophthalmopathy. Germline CDR1 and CDR2: SGHTA and FQGTGA. The J segment lost 5 bases and the V segment lost 8 bases, leaving 15 bases of the junction unmatched. CDR3 length equals 16 residues. RNA transcripts served as the template for amplifying TCR beta CDR3 regions. A first-round RT-PCR of the TCR CDR3 used the HTBI primer set. Via MiXCR, TCRdb re-called the multiplex PCR reads, giving one row per CDR3 protein. This table has 730,000 or so distinct CDR3 sequences, about 17% appearing once. Clinical symptoms, serum thyroxine and TRAb, thyroid ultrasound and orbital computed tomography were used for the diagnoses. Study observations and caveats: Blood also carried most thyroid clonotypes expanded above 0.001.

This clonotype showed up many times. Antigen: not known. The sequence derives from a woman between 50 and 59 years old with Graves' hyperthyroidism that later progressed to Graves' ophthalmopathy. What was sequenced was blood. This rearrangement joins TRBV7-3 to TRBJ2-3; 8 nucleotides agree with TRBD1. DNA of the CDR3: TGTGCCAGCTCCATGGGGGCAGGGGGCGCTGGAGATACGCAGTATTTT. It yields the protein CASSMGAGGAGDTQYF.